These 9 T cell receptor beta chains share one sample of origin, sequenced in a study of CD8 T cells in Susac syndrome. Reverse transcription used about 0.45 to 1 ug RNA and random hexamers. TCRdb ran MiXCR on the immunoSEQ multiplex PCR reads and lists one entry per CDR3 protein. The sample has some 200,000 distinct CDR3 sequences; 95% are singletons. Sequences were obtained from CD4+ T cells from PBMCs. The source of these receptors is a human donor with multiple sclerosis.

The CDR3 sequence is CASSLATPPPPYEQYF. DNA of the CDR3: TGCGCCAGCAGCTTGGCGACCCCTCCTCCCCCCTACGAGCAGTACTTC. The chain employs TRBV5-1 and TRBJ2-7, with D uncertain. The CDR3 consists of 16 residues. Germline CDR1 reads SGHRS; CDR2 reads YFSETQ. V lost 0 bases and J 2 bases, leaving 15 bases between the germline ends.

The table lists this clonotype with a few counts. V gene TRBV19 combines with J gene TRBJ2-1, with 10 bases aligning to TRBD2. The CDR3 is made up of 15 amino acids. Losses at the gene ends were 6 bases for V and 4 bases for J; bases not matched to a gene: 6. The germline V gene encodes CDR1 LNHDA and CDR2 SQIVND (reference sequence). The CDR3 spells CASSPTSGVYNEQFF. The DNA of the CDR3 is TGTGCCAGTAGCCCAACTAGCGGGGTGTACAATGAGCAGTTCTTC.

V is TRBV12-3 or TRBV12-4 and J is TRBJ2-7; D unclear. The CDR3 consists of 15 residues. V lost 5 bases to trimming and J lost 1 base, with 15 bases between them. For the CDR3, the DNA is TGTGCCAGCAGTCAAGTGCTGGGGTTATCCTACGAGCAGTACTTC. Translation gives CASSQVLGLSYEQYF.

The genes are TRBV20-1 and TRBJ2-5; unclear D gene. The CDR3 contains 14 residues. Looked up from germline, CDR1 is DFQATT and CDR2 is SNEGSKA (reference sequence). Deletions cut 6 bases from V and 2 bases from J, with 16 bases between. This CDR3 reads CSAPAAWQQETQYF. CDR3 sequence (DNA): TGCAGTGCCCCGGCGGCGTGGCAGCAAGAGACCCAGTACTTC.

The chain recombines TRBV6-5 with TRBJ1-5; D may be TRBD1 (6 bases). The germline V gene encodes CDR1 MNHEY and CDR2 SVGAGI. The CDR3 covers 14 residues. The V and J ends lost 6 bases and 2 bases respectively, with 11 bases between them. Here the CDR3 DNA reads TGTGCCAGCAGGGAAGGGGGGGGCAATCAGCCCCAGCATTTT. Amino acid sequence: CASREGGGNQPQHF.

The V call is TRBV20-1, the J call TRBJ2-7; D is possibly TRBD1 or TRBD2 (6 bases each). The CDR3 is 12 residues long. V was pared by 6 bases and J by 5 bases, with 14 bases between. Germline V gene data show CDR1 as DFQATT and CDR2 as SNEGSKA (reference sequence). The CDR3 reads CSANSRGHEQYF. In DNA, the CDR3 is TGCAGTGCGAACAGTCGGGGGCACGAGCAGTACTTC.

The chain combines TRBV27 with TRBJ2-1, with D possibly being TRBD2 (6 bases). The CDR3 covers 17 residues. The V end lost 5 bases, the J end lost 0 bases, and 17 bases lay between the germline ends. Germline lookup yields CDR1 MNHEY and CDR2 SMNVEV (reference sequence). CDR3 amino acids: CASSATSSVSSYNEQFF. In DNA, the CDR3 is TGTGCCAGCAGTGCCACGTCTAGCGTAAGCTCCTACAATGAGCAGTTCTTC.

This chain links TRBV20-1 with TRBJ1-5; 7 bases are a match to TRBD1. Germline V CDR1 and CDR2: DFQATT, SNEGSKA (reference sequence). The CDR3 extends over 13 amino acids. V dropped 6 bases and J dropped 7; count of bases not matched to a gene: 9. Here the CDR3 DNA reads TGCAGTGCCCTTAGGACAGGAGGACAGCCCCAGCATTTT. Translated: CSALRTGGQPQHF.

This clonotype appeared a few times. The chain has TRBV5-1 and TRBJ1-2, with D unresolved. The V end lost 0 bases, the J end lost 0 bases, and 3 bases lay between the germline ends. The CDR3 is 13 residues long. Per germline, CDR1 SGHRS and CDR2 YFSETQ. CDR3 protein: CASSLEANYGYTF. CDR3 DNA: TGCGCCAGCAGCTTGGAGGCTAACTATGGCTACACCTTC. Variable domain in full (rest from reference TRBV5-1 and TRBJ1-2): KAGVTQTPRYLIKTRGQQVTLSCSPISGHRSVSWYQQTPGQGLQFLFEYFSETQRNKGNFPGRFSGRQFSNSRSEMNVSTLELGDSALYLCASSLEANYGYTFGSGTRLTVV.